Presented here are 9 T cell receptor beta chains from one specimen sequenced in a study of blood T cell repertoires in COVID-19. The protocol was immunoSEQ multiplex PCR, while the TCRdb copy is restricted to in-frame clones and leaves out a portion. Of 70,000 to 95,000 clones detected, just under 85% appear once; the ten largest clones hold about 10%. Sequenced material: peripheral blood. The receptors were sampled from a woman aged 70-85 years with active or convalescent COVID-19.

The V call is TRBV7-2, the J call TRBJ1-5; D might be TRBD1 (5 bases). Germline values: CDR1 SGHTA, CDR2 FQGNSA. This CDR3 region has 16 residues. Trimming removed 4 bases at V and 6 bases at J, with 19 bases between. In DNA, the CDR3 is TGTGCCAGCAGCTCGGAGGGGCAGGGTTCAGCTCAGCCCCAGCATTTT. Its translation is CASSSEGQGSAQPQHF.

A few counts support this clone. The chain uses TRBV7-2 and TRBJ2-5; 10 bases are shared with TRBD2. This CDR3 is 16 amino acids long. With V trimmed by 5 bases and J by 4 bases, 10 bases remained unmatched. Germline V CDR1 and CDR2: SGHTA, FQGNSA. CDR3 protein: CASSRSGGASRETQYF. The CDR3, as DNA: TGTGCCAGCAGCCGCAGCGGGGGGGCCTCGAGAGAGACCCAGTACTTC.

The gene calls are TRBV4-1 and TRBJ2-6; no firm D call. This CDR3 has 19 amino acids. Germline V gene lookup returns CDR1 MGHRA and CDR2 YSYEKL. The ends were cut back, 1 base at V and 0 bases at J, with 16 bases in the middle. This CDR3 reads CASSQVAEELYSGANVLTF. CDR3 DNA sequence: TGCGCCAGCAGCCAAGTTGCAGAAGAATTATACTCTGGGGCCAACGTCCTGACTTTC.

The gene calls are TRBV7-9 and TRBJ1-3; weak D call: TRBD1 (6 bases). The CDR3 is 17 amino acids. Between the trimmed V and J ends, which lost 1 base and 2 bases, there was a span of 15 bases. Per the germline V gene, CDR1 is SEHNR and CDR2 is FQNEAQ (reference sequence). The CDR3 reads CASSLGSGDRAGNTIYF. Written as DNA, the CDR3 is TGTGCCAGCAGCTTAGGGTCAGGGGACCGGGCTGGAAACACCATATATTTT.

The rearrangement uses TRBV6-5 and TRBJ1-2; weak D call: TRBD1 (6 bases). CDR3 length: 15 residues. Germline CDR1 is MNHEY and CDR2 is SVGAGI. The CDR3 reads CALVRTAFDFYGYTF. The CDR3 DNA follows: TGTGCTCTAGTCCGGACAGCCTTTGATTTTTATGGCTACACCTTC.

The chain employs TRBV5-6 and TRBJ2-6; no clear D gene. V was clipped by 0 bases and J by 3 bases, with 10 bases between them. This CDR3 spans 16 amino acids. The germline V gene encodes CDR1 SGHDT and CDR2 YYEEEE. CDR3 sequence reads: CASSLDSRFGANVLTF. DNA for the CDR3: TGTGCCAGCAGCTTGGACTCTCGTTTTGGGGCCAACGTCCTGACTTTC. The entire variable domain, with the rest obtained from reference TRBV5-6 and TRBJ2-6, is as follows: DAGVTQSPTHLIKTRGQQVTLRCSPKSGHDTVSWYQQALGQGPQFIFQYYEEEERQRGNFPDRFSGHQFPNYSSELNVNALLLGDSALYLCASSLDSRFGANVLTFGAGSRLTVL.

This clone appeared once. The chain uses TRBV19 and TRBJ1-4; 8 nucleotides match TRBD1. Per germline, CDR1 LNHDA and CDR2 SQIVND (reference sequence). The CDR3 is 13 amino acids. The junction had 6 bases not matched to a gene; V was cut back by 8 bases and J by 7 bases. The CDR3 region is CASSGTGTEKLFF. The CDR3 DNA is TGTGCCAGTTCCGGGACAGGAACTGAAAAACTGTTTTTT.

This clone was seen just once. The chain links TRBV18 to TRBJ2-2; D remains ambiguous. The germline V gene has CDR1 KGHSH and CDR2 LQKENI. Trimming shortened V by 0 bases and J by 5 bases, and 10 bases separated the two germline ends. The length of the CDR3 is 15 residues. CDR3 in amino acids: CASSPPVGSTGELFF. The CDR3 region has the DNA TGTGCCAGCTCACCACCGGTCGGGTCTACCGGGGAGCTGTTTTTT.

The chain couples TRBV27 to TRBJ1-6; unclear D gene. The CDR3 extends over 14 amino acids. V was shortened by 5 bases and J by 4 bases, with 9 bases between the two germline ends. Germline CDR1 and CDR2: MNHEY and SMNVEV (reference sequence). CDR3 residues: CASSAGIYNSPLHF. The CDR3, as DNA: TGTGCCAGCAGTGCGGGGATATATAATTCACCCCTCCACTTT.